Below are 8 T cell receptor beta chains sequenced from a single sample in a study of cytomegalovirus exposure and HLA in healthy donors. Primers included in the PCR were 60 Vbeta and 13 Jbeta primers. The assay was immunoSEQ multiplex PCR, and TCRdb's table has in-frame clones only and misses some. Here the sample spans under 80,000 clones, 60% to 80% being singletons. What was sequenced was PBMCs. These receptors were collected from a woman between 40 and 50 years old in good health and CMV-seronegative.

The rearrangement links TRBV19 to TRBJ2-1, with 11 bases that match TRBD2. The germline gives CDR1 LNHDA, CDR2 SQIVND (reference sequence). The V gene end was trimmed by 6 bases and the J gene end by 2 bases; junction bases not matched to a gene: 3. This CDR3 spans 15 amino acids. This chain's CDR3 is CASRELAGAYNEQFF. CDR3 bases: TGTGCCAGTAGGGAACTAGCGGGGGCCTACAATGAGCAGTTCTTC.

This chain joins TRBV6-6 and TRBJ1-6, with a possible D match to TRBD1 (6 bases). There are 14 residues in the CDR3. Germline V gene data show CDR1 as MNHNY and CDR2 as SVGAGI (reference sequence). V was pared by 2 bases and J by 9 bases, with 11 bases between. In DNA form, the CDR3 reads TGTGCCAGCAGTTACCAGGGGTTAGTTTCACCCCTCCACTTT. It encodes CASSYQGLVSPLHF.

This clone was detected a few times. Additional DNA sequences in this sample encode the identical CDR3. This chain joins TRBV19 and TRBJ1-1; D gene unclear. Germline lookup yields CDR1 LNHDA and CDR2 SQIVND (reference sequence). V dropped 6 bases and J dropped 1 base, with 9 bases sitting between them. This CDR3 spans 13 amino acids. The CDR3: CASSPTQNTEAFF. Written as DNA, the CDR3 is TGTGCCAGTAGCCCAACACAGAACACTGAAGCTTTCTTT.

This clone was seen once. This sequence joins TRBV14 and TRBJ2-3, with D maybe TRBD1 (6 bases). This CDR3 contains 14 residues. Germline lookup yields CDR1 SGHDN and CDR2 FVKESK. V was shortened by 6 bases and J by 10 bases, with 20 bases between the two germline ends. The DNA for the CDR3 is TGTGCCAGCAGTGCGACAGGCCTCCTTCGATCGCAGTATTTT. It codes for CASSATGLLRSQYF.

The chain carries TRBV27 and TRBJ2-1, with D possibly matching TRBD2 (5 bases). The ends were cut back, 0 bases at V and 3 bases at J, with 9 bases in the middle. There are 15 residues in the CDR3. CDR1 and CDR2 (germline): MNHEY, SMNVEV (reference sequence). In DNA, the CDR3 is TGTGCCAGCAGTTTATCAGCGGACCTCTACAATGAGCAGTTCTTC. Translated: CASSLSADLYNEQFF.

This clone turned up a few times. The rearrangement links TRBV6-1 to TRBJ1-4; D possibly corresponds to TRBD1 (6 bases). The V gene's germline CDR1 is MNHNS and CDR2 SASEGT. The V gene lost 1 base and the J gene lost 3 bases, with 9 bases spanning the gap. The CDR3 sequence is 15 residues long. As DNA, the CDR3 is TGTGCCAGCAGTGAAGAGGGACACTCTAATGAAAAACTGTTTTTT. Encoded protein: CASSEEGHSNEKLFF.

The V and J genes are TRBV5-5 and TRBJ1-2; 7 nucleotides line up with TRBD1. CDR3 length equals 11 residues. Germline trimming cut 0 bases from V and 14 bases from J; bases unmatched to any gene: 4. Germline V gene data show CDR1 as SGHKS and CDR2 as YYEKEE (reference sequence). CDR3 amino acids: CASSLDRGRTF. CDR3 nucleotides: TGTGCCAGCAGCTTGGACAGGGGCCGGACCTTC.

In this sample, this clone turned up once. This rearrangement joins TRBV29-1 to TRBJ2-1; D might be TRBD1 (6 bases). This CDR3 region has 12 residues. Looked up from germline, CDR1 is SQVTM and CDR2 is ANQGSEA. Between the trimmed V and J ends, which lost 7 bases and 8 bases, there was a span of 15 bases. This CDR3 is CSGSHRVDEQFF. Here the CDR3 DNA reads TGCAGCGGCTCACACAGGGTTGATGAGCAGTTCTTC.